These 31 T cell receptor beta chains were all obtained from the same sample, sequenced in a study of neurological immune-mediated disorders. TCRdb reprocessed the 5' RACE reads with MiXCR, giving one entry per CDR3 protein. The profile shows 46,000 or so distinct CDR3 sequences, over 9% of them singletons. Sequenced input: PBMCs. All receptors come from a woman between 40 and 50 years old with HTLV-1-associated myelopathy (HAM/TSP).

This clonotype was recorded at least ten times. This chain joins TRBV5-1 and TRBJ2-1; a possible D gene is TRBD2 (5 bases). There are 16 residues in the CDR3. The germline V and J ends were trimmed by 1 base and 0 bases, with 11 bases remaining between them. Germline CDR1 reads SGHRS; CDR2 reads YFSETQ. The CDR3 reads CASSLMAGSSYNEQFF. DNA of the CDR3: TGCGCCAGCAGCTTGATGGCGGGTAGCTCCTACAATGAGCAGTTCTTC.

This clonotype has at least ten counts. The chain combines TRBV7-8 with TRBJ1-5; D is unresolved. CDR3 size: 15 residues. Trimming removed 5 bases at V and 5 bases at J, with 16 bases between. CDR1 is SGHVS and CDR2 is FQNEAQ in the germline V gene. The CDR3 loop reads CASSGRHDGDQPQHF. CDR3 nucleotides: TGTGCCAGCAGCGGGAGGCATGACGGGGATCAGCCCCAGCATTTT.

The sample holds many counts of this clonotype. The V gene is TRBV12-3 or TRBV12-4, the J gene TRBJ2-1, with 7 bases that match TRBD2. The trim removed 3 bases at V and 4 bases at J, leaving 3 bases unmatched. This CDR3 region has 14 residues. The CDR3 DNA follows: TGTGCCAGCAGTTTTGGGGGGGGGTACAATGAGCAGTTCTTC. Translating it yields CASSFGGGYNEQFF.

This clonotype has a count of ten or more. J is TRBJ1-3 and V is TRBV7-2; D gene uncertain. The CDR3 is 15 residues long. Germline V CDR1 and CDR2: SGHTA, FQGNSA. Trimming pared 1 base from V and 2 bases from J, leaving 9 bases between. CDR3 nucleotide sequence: TGTGCCAGCAGCTTAGTATGGGGAGCTGGAAACACCATATATTTT. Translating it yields CASSLVWGAGNTIYF.

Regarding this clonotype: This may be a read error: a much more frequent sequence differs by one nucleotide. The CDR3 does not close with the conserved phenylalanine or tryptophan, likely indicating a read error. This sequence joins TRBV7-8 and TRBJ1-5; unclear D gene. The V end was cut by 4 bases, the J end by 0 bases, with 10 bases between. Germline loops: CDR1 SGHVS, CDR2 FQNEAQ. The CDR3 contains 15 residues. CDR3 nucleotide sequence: TGTGCCAGCAGCTCCCTTTCCAATAGCAATCAGCCCCAGCATGTT. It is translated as CASSSLSNSNQPQHV.

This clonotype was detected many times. The CDR3 nucleotides read TGCAGCGTTGTTCGGGGTTCCGACCTCATGAACACTGAAGCTTTCTTT. Protein: CSVVRGSDLMNTEAFF. V usage is TRBV29-1 and J usage is TRBJ1-1; no reliable D call. CDR1 SQVTM and CDR2 ANQGSEA come from the germline V gene. Between the trimmed V and J ends, which lost 4 bases and 0 bases, there was a span of 18 bases. The CDR3 is 16 amino acids.

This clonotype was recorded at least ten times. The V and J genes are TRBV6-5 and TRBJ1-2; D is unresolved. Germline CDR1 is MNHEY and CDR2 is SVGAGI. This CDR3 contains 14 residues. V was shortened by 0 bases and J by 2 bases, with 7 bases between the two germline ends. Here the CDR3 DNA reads TGTGCCAGCAGTTACTCGGTACAGAACTATGGCTACACCTTC. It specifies CASSYSVQNYGYTF.

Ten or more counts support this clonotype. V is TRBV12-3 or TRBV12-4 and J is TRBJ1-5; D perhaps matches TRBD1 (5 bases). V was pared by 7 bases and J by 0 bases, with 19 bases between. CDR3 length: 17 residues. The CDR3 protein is CASTRSGADYSNQPQHF. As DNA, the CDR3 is TGTGCCAGCACAAGGTCTGGGGCAGATTATAGCAATCAGCCCCAGCATTTT.

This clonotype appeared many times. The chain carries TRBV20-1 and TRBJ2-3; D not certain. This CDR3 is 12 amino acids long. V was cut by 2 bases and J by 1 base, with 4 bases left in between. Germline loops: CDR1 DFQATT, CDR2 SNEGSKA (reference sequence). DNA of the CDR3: TGCAGTGCTAGACGAGGCACAGATACGCAGTATTTT. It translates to CSARRGTDTQYF.

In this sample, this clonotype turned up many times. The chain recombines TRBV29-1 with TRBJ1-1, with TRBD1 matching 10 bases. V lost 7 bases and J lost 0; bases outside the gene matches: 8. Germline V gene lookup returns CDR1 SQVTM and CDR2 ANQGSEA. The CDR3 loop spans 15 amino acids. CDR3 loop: CSAVTGGMMNTEAFF. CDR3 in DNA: TGCAGCGCCGTGACAGGGGGCATGATGAACACTGAAGCTTTCTTT.

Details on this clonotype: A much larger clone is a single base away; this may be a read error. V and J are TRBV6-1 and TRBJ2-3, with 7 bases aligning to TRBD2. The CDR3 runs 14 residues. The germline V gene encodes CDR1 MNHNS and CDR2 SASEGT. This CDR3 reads CTTAGLDATDTQYF. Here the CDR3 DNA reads TGTACCACCGCCGGACTAGACGCTACAGATACGCAGTATTTT.

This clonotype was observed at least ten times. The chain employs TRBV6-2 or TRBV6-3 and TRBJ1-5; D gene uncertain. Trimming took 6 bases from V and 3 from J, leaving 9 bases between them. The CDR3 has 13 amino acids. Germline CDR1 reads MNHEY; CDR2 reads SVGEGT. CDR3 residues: CASRDGYNQPQHF. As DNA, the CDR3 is TGTGCCAGCAGAGACGGTTACAATCAGCCCCAGCATTTT.

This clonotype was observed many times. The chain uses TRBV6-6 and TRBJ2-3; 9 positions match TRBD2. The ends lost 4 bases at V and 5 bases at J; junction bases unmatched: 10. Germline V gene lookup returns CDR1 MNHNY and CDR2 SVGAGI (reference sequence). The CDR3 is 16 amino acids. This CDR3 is CASSLTLAGDKDTQYF. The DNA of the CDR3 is TGTGCCAGCAGTTTAACTTTAGCGGGGGACAAAGATACGCAGTATTTT.

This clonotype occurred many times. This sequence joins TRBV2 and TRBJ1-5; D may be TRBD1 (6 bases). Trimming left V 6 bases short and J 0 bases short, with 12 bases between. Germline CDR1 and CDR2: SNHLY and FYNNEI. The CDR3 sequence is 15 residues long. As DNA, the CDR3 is TGTGCCAGCAGAGACAGGCCCTATAGCAATCAGCCCCAGCATTTT. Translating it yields CASRDRPYSNQPQHF.

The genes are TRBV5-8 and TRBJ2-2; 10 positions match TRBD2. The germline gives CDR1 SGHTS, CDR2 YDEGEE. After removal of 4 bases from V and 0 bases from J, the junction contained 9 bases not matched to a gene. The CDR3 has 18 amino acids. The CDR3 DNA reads TGTGCCAGCAGCCCATTGGGCCTAGCGGGAGCGAACACCGGGGAGCTGTTTTTT. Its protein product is CASSPLGLAGANTGELFF.

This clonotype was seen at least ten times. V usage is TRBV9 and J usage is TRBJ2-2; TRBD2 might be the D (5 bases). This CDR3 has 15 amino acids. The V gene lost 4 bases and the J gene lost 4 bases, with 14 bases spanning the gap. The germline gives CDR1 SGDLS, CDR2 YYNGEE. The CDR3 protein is CASSLTPEGTGELFF. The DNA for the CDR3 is TGTGCCAGCAGCTTGACCCCCGAGGGCACCGGGGAGCTGTTTTTT.

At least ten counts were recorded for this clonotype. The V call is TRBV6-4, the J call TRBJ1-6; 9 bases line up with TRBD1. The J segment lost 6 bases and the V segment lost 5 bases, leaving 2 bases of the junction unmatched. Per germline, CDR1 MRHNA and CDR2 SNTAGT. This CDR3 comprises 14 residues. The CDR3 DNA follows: TGTGCCAGCAGTCCGGGACAGGGTAATTCACCCCTCCACTTT. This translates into CASSPGQGNSPLHF.

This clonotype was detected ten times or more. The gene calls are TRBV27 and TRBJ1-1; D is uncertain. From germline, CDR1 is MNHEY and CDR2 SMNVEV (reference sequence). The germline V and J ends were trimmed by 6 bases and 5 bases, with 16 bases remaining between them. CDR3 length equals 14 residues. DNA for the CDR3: TGTGCCAGCAGAACCCATAGGGTTGGTACTGAAGCTTTCTTT. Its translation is CASRTHRVGTEAFF.

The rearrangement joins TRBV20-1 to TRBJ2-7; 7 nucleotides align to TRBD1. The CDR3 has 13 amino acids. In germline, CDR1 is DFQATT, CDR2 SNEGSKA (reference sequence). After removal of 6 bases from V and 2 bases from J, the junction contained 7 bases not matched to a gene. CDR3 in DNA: TGCAGTGCCACCGACAGGGAAACCTACGAGCAGTACTTC. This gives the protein CSATDRETYEQYF.

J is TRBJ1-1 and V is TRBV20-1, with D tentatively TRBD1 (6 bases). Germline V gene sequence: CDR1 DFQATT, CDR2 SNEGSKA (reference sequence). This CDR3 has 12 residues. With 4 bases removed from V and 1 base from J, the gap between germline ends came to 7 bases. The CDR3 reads CSAKQGNTEAFF. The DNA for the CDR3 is TGCAGTGCTAAACAGGGGAACACTGAAGCTTTCTTT.

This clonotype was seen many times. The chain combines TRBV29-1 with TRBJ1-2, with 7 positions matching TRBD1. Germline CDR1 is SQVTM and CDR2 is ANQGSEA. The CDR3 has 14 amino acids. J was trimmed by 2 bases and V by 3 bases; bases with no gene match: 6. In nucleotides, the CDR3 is TGCAGCGTTGAGGCGGGACAGCCGAACTATGGCTACACCTTC. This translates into CSVEAGQPNYGYTF.

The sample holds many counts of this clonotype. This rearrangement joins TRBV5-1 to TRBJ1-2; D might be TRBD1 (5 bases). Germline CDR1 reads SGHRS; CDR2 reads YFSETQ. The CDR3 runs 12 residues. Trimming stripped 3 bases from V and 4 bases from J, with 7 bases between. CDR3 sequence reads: CASSSDTYGYTF. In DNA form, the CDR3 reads TGCGCCAGCAGCTCGGACACCTATGGCTACACCTTC.

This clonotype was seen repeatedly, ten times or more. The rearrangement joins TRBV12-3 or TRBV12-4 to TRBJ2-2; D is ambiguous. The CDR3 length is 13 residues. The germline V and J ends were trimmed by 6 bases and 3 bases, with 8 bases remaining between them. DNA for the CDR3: TGTGCCAGCAGGCCTGTTTACACCGGGGAGCTGTTTTTT. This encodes CASRPVYTGELFF.

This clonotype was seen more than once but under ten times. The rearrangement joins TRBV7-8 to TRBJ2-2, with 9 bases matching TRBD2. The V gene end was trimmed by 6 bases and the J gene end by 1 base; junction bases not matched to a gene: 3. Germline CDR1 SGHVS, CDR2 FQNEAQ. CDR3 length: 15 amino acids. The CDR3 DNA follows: TGTGCCAGCAGAGGAGCGGGGGGGAACACCGGGGAGCTGTTTTTT. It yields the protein CASRGAGGNTGELFF.

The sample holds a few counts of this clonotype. CDR3 residues: CASSRNRDRGYNEQFF. The CDR3 DNA is TGTGCCAGCAGCCGAAACCGGGACAGGGGTTACAATGAGCAGTTCTTC. The chain carries TRBV6-2 or TRBV6-3 and TRBJ2-1; 10 bases match TRBD1. From germline, CDR1 is MNHEY and CDR2 SVGEGT. The ends lost 6 bases at V and 4 bases at J; junction bases unmatched: 9. The CDR3 consists of 16 residues.

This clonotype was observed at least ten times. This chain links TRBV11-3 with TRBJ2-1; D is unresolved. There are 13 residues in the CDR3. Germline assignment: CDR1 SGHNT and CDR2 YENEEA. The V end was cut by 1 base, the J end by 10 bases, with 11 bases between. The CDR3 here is CASSLARLGEQFF. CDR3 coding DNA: TGTGCCAGCAGCTTAGCTAGGTTGGGGGAGCAGTTCTTC.

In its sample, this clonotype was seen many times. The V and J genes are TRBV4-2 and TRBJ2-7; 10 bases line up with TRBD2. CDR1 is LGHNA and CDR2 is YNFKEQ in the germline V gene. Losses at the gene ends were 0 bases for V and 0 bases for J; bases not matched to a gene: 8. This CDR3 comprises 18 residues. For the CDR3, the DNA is TGTGCCAGCAGCCAAGAGATAGCGGGGGGTCATAGCTCCTACGAGCAGTACTTC. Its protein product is CASSQEIAGGHSSYEQYF.

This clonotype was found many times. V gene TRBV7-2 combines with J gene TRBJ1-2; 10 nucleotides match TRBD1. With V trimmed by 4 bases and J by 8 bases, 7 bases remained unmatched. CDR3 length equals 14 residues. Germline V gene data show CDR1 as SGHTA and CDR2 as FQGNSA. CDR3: CASSSETGGLGYTF. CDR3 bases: TGTGCCAGCAGCTCAGAGACAGGGGGCCTGGGCTACACCTTC.

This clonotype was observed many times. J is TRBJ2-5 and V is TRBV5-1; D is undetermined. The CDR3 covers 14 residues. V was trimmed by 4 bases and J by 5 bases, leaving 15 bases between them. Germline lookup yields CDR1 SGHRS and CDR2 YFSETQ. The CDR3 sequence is CASSQQPASETQYF. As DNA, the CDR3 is TGCGCCAGCAGCCAACAACCAGCGTCGGAGACCCAGTACTTC.

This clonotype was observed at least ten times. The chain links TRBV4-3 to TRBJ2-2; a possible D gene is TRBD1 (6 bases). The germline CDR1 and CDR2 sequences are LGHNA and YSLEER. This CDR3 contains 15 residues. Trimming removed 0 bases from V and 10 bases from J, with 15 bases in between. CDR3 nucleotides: TGCGCCAGCAGCCAAGATCTGGCAGGGGTGGTGGAGCTGTTTTTT. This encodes CASSQDLAGVVELFF.

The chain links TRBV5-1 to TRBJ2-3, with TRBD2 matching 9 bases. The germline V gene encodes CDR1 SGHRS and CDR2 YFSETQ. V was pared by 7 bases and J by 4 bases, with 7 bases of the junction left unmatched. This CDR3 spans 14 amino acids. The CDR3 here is CASQQGTSSDTQYF. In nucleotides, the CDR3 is TGCGCCAGCCAGCAGGGGACTAGCTCAGATACGCAGTATTTT.